These 32 T cell receptor beta chains came from one sample sequenced in a study of cytomegalovirus exposure and HLA in healthy donors. Vbeta (60) and Jbeta (13) primers were used in the PCR. The repertoire was sequenced with immunoSEQ multiplex PCR; TCRdb's copy has only in-frame clones and lacks some. This table lists 35,000 to 45,000 clones. The source material was PBMCs. These TCRs come from a male donor in good health and CMV-seronegative.

The V and J genes are TRBV10-3 and TRBJ1-1; D remains unclear. V was shortened by 6 bases and J by 7 bases, with 12 bases between the two germline ends. CDR3 length equals 12 residues. CDR1 ENHRY and CDR2 SYGVKD come from the germline V gene. The CDR3 loop reads CAIRPGLGEAFF. DNA for the CDR3: TGTGCCATCAGGCCCGGGTTGGGTGAAGCTTTCTTT.

V gene TRBV25-1 combines with J gene TRBJ2-2; D possibly corresponds to TRBD2 (6 bases). The CDR3 sequence is 15 residues long. From germline, CDR1 is MGHDK and CDR2 SYGVNS. Trimming took off 8 bases at V and 0 bases at J, with 13 bases between the two ends. The CDR3 sequence: CASASEGSNTGELFF. In DNA, the CDR3 is TGTGCCAGCGCCTCGGAGGGATCGAACACCGGGGAGCTGTTTTTT.

This chain connects TRBV5-6 to TRBJ1-1, with a tentative D call TRBD1 (6 bases). The V gene lost 4 bases and the J gene lost 5 bases, with 6 bases spanning the gap. This CDR3 region has 11 residues. Germline loops: CDR1 SGHDT, CDR2 YYEEEE. The CDR3 loop reads CASSQGTEAFF. CDR3 coding DNA: TGTGCCAGCAGCCAGGGGACTGAAGCTTTCTTT.

The genes are TRBV9 and TRBJ2-5; TRBD2 is a possible D gene (6 bases). Germline V gives CDR1 SGDLS, CDR2 YYNGEE. The CDR3 loop spans 14 amino acids. V lost 4 bases, J lost 4 bases, and 14 bases lay in between. CDR3 sequence: CASSSSGGSETQYF. CDR3 sequence (DNA): TGTGCCAGCAGCTCGTCCGGGGGTTCAGAGACCCAGTACTTC. Looking up the rest from reference TRBV9 and TRBJ2-5 gives the full variable domain: DSGVTQTPKHLITATGQRVTLRCSPRSGDLSVYWYQQSLDQGLQFLIQYYNGEERAKGNILERFSAQQFPDLHSELNLSSLELGDSALYFCASSSSGGSETQYFGPGTRLLVL.

The rearrangement joins TRBV5-4 to TRBJ2-7; 8 bases match TRBD1. The CDR3 covers 16 residues. J gave up 5 bases and V 4 bases, and 14 bases lay outside the gene matches. CDR1 is SGHNT and CDR2 is YYREEE in the germline V gene (reference sequence). CDR3 residues: CASSTGTLGQVNEQYF. As DNA, the CDR3 is TGTGCCAGCAGCACGGGCACTTTGGGACAGGTTAACGAGCAGTACTTC.

V is TRBV7-9 and J is TRBJ1-1, with 7 bases matching TRBD1. With V trimmed by 5 bases and J by 4 bases, 4 bases remained unmatched. This CDR3 comprises 13 residues. The germline gives CDR1 SEHNR, CDR2 FQNEAQ (reference sequence). The CDR3 loop reads CASSTNRGTEAFF. For the CDR3, the DNA is TGTGCCAGCAGCACAAACAGGGGCACTGAAGCTTTCTTT.

The chain employs TRBV27 and TRBJ1-2; D call uncertain. Germline assignment: CDR1 MNHEY and CDR2 SMNVEV (reference sequence). The CDR3 sequence is 13 residues long. The germline V and J ends were trimmed by 3 bases and 8 bases, with 13 bases remaining between them. Here the CDR3 reads CASSFWRERGYTF. The CDR3 bases are TGTGCCAGCAGTTTCTGGCGAGAGCGCGGCTACACCTTC.

The CDR3 region has the DNA TGTGCCAGCTCACCGAGGAATGAGATGAACACTGAAGCTTTCTTT. Protein sequence: CASSPRNEMNTEAFF. The V call is TRBV18, the J call TRBJ1-1; D gene unclear. This CDR3 spans 15 amino acids. Germline V gene sequence: CDR1 KGHSH, CDR2 LQKENI. Between the trimmed V and J ends, which lost 3 bases and 0 bases, there was a span of 11 bases.

This chain uses TRBV5-6 with TRBJ2-4; TRBD1 matches at 9 bases. With V trimmed by 5 bases and J by 5 bases, 8 bases remained unmatched. Per the germline V gene, CDR1 is SGHDT and CDR2 is YYEEEE. The CDR3 is 15 amino acids. CDR3 amino acids: CASRTRGQGENIQYF. In DNA form, the CDR3 reads TGTGCCAGCAGAACACGGGGACAGGGTGAAAACATTCAGTACTTC.

V usage is TRBV20-1 and J usage is TRBJ2-7; D might be TRBD1 (5 bases). V lost 4 bases, J lost 2 bases, and 6 bases lay in between. Germline loops: CDR1 DFQATT, CDR2 SNEGSKA (reference sequence). The CDR3 totals 11 residues. CDR3: CSAIQAYEQYF. The DNA of the CDR3 is TGCAGTGCTATACAGGCCTACGAGCAGTACTTC.

This rearrangement joins TRBV7-2 to TRBJ1-1; 8 bases match TRBD1. This CDR3 has 15 amino acids. Germline-derived CDR1 and CDR2 are SGHTA and FQGNSA. The V gene end was trimmed by 5 bases and the J gene end by 1 base; junction bases not matched to a gene: 6. This CDR3 is CASSPRTGKNTEAFF. The CDR3 region has the DNA TGTGCCAGCAGCCCTCGGACAGGGAAGAACACTGAAGCTTTCTTT.

The gene calls are TRBV25-1 and TRBJ2-1; D is possibly TRBD2 (5 bases). In germline, CDR1 is MGHDK, CDR2 SYGVNS. The CDR3 has 11 amino acids. The germline V and J ends were trimmed by 10 bases and 8 bases, with 12 bases remaining between them. CDR3 protein: CATNKDYEQFF. The DNA for the CDR3 is TGTGCCACCAACAAGGACTATGAGCAGTTCTTC.

The chain joins TRBV7-2 to TRBJ2-4; TRBD2 aligns across 11 bases. This CDR3 is built from 18 residues. J lost 0 bases, V lost 2 bases, and 6 bases had no gene match. In germline, CDR1 is SGHTA, CDR2 FQGNSA. Here the CDR3 DNA reads TGTGCCAGCAGCTTATTACTAGCGGGGGTATTAGCCAAAAACATTCAGTACTTC. Amino acids: CASSLLLAGVLAKNIQYF.

J is TRBJ2-7 and V is TRBV5-1, with 9 bases fitting TRBD2. Trimming removed 0 bases from V and 2 bases from J; junction bases left unmatched: 0. This CDR3 has 14 amino acids. Germline V gene lookup returns CDR1 SGHRS and CDR2 YFSETQ. The CDR3: CASSLGTSAYEQYF. For the CDR3, the DNA is TGCGCCAGCAGCTTGGGGACTAGCGCCTACGAGCAGTACTTC.

This sequence joins TRBV11-2 and TRBJ1-4; D is perhaps TRBD1 (5 bases). Looked up from germline, CDR1 is SGHAT and CDR2 is FQNNGV. The V end lost 5 bases, the J end lost 10 bases, and 20 bases lay between the germline ends. This CDR3 has 15 amino acids. The CDR3 spells CASSRDSGVGGKLFF. DNA for the CDR3: TGTGCCAGCAGCAGAGACAGTGGAGTTGGTGGAAAACTGTTTTTT.

The chain carries TRBV19 and TRBJ2-7, with D possibly TRBD2 on 5 matching bases. The CDR3 is made up of 15 amino acids. In germline, CDR1 is LNHDA, CDR2 SQIVND (reference sequence). V lost 4 bases, J lost 2 bases, and 15 bases lay in between. CDR3 sequence: CASSTRSPGTYEQYF. The CDR3 DNA follows: TGTGCCAGTAGTACCAGGTCCCCGGGGACCTACGAGCAGTACTTC. Supplemented by reference TRBV19 and TRBJ2-7, the full variable domain reads DGGITQSPKYLFRKEGQNVTLSCEQNLNHDAMYWYRQDPGQGLRLIYYSQIVNDFQKGDIAEGYSVSREKKESFPLTVTSAQKNPTAFYLCASSTRSPGTYEQYFGPGTRLTVT.

This chain connects TRBV5-6 to TRBJ1-2; 8 nucleotides agree with TRBD1. Germline CDR1 reads SGHDT; CDR2 reads YYEEEE. Germline trimming cut 2 bases from V and 0 bases from J; bases unmatched to any gene: 6. This CDR3 has 16 amino acids. The CDR3 nucleotides are TGTGCCAGCAGCTTTCCAGGGGGCCCACCTAACTATGGCTACACCTTC. Its protein is CASSFPGGPPNYGYTF.

The chain carries TRBV18 and TRBJ1-3; TRBD1 is a possible D gene (5 bases). The germline V gene has CDR1 KGHSH and CDR2 LQKENI. This CDR3 has 14 residues. V lost 3 bases and J lost 1, with 7 bases in between. The CDR3 here is CASSPAGSGNTIYF. CDR3 coding DNA: TGTGCCAGCTCACCGGCAGGGTCTGGAAACACCATATATTTT. Looking up the rest from reference TRBV18 and TRBJ1-3 gives the full variable domain: NAGVMQNPRHLVRRRGQEARLRCSPMKGHSHVYWYRQLPEEGLKFMVYLQKENIIDESGMPKERFSAEFPKEGPSILRIQQVVRGDSAAYFCASSPAGSGNTIYFGEGSWLTVV.

This chain joins TRBV19 and TRBJ1-5, with D perhaps matching TRBD1 (6 bases). The CDR3 has 14 residues. Germline CDR1 and CDR2: LNHDA and SQIVND (reference sequence). Trimming took 5 bases from V and 4 from J, leaving 12 bases between them. The CDR3 region has the DNA TGTGCCAGTAGTTTGATGACAGGAAATCAGCCCCAGCATTTT. Residues: CASSLMTGNQPQHF.

The gene calls are TRBV9 and TRBJ1-6; TRBD1 matches at 7 bases. Germline V CDR1 and CDR2: SGDLS, YYNGEE. Unmatched junction bases numbered 7, after V lost 5 bases and J lost 8 bases. There are 14 residues in the CDR3. The CDR3 loop is CASSLGQLDSPLHF. The CDR3 nucleotides read TGTGCCAGCAGTCTGGGACAGCTTGATTCACCCCTCCACTTT.

CDR3 DNA: TGCGCCAGCAGCCAAGATAGTCAGGGGAAGTACAATGAGCAGTTCTTC. It yields the protein CASSQDSQGKYNEQFF. The rearrangement uses TRBV4-1 and TRBJ2-1, with a possible D match to TRBD1 (6 bases). V was shortened by 0 bases and J by 4 bases, with 13 bases between the two germline ends. CDR3 size: 16 residues. CDR1 and CDR2 from the germline V gene are MGHRA and YSYEKL.

The gene calls are TRBV12-5 and TRBJ1-5; D perhaps matches TRBD1 (5 bases). CDR3 length: 14 amino acids. The germline CDR1 and CDR2 sequences are LGHNT and FRNRAP. V lost 1 base, J lost 3 bases, and 7 bases lay in between. In nucleotides, the CDR3 is TGTGCTAGTGGTTTGGGGGACTACAATCAGCCCCAGCATTTT. It encodes CASGLGDYNQPQHF.

J is TRBJ2-2 and V is TRBV9; D unresolved. Per germline, CDR1 SGDLS and CDR2 YYNGEE. V dropped 0 bases and J dropped 0 bases, with 9 bases sitting between them. The CDR3 is 16 residues long. The CDR3 coding sequence is TGTGCCAGCAGCGTAGGGGCAGGCGCGAACACCGGGGAGCTGTTTTTT. This sequence encodes CASSVGAGANTGELFF.

The CDR3 is CASSRDRWKTQYF. In DNA form, the CDR3 reads TGTGCCAGCAGTAGGGACAGGTGGAAGACCCAGTACTTC. The rearrangement joins TRBV6-5 to TRBJ2-5, with 8 bases matching TRBD1. J gave up 6 bases and V 5 bases, and 5 bases lay outside the gene matches. This CDR3 has 13 amino acids. From germline, CDR1 is MNHEY and CDR2 SVGAGI.

The J gene is TRBJ1-2, the V gene TRBV7-9; TRBD1 agrees at 7 bases. Germline V gene sequence: CDR1 SEHNR, CDR2 FQNEAQ (reference sequence). J was trimmed by 6 bases and V by 5 bases; bases with no gene match: 15. This CDR3 has 16 amino acids. CDR3 sequence reads: CASSQGGTSTLHGYTF. For the CDR3, the DNA is TGTGCCAGCAGCCAGGGGGGCACCTCAACCCTTCATGGCTACACCTTC.

The chain joins TRBV11-1 to TRBJ2-1; no clear D gene. CDR1 and CDR2 from the germline V gene are SGHAT and FQDESV (reference sequence). Trimming took 5 bases from V and 0 from J, leaving 14 bases between them. The CDR3 loop spans 16 amino acids. The CDR3, as DNA: TGTGCCAGCAGCGCCTCCGACATGAGCTCCTACAATGAGCAGTTCTTC. Protein: CASSASDMSSYNEQFF.

The rearrangement uses TRBV28 and TRBJ2-5; D is unclear. Trimming pared 4 bases from V and 5 bases from J, leaving 8 bases between. The germline V gene encodes CDR1 MDHEN and CDR2 SYDVKM. The CDR3 extends over 12 amino acids. The CDR3 reads CASSSRQETQYF. The CDR3 DNA sequence: TGTGCCAGCAGTTCACGCCAGGAGACCCAGTACTTC.

The rearrangement uses TRBV7-2 and TRBJ1-3; tentatively, D is TRBD1 (5 bases). The CDR3 length is 15 residues. The germline gives CDR1 SGHTA, CDR2 FQGNSA. Between the trimmed V and J ends, which lost 2 bases and 2 bases, there was a span of 10 bases. CDR3 sequence: CASSLNGATGNTIYF. The CDR3 bases are TGTGCCAGCAGCTTAAATGGGGCCACTGGAAACACCATATATTTT.

V usage is TRBV7-9 and J usage is TRBJ2-7; perhaps TRBD1 as D (6 bases). V was shortened by 7 bases and J by 2 bases, with 15 bases between the two germline ends. The germline gives CDR1 SEHNR, CDR2 FQNEAQ (reference sequence). This CDR3 region has 14 residues. The chain's CDR3 is CASNGQLGTYEQYF. The CDR3 nucleotides are TGTGCCAGCAACGGACAGCTAGGGACCTACGAGCAGTACTTC.

V gene TRBV28 combines with J gene TRBJ1-5; the D is unclear. This CDR3 is 11 amino acids long. Germline V gene lookup returns CDR1 MDHEN and CDR2 SYDVKM. V was cut by 5 bases and J by 7 bases, with 6 bases left in between. Here the CDR3 reads CASSQNQPQHF. In DNA, the CDR3 is TGTGCCAGCAGTCAGAACCAGCCCCAGCATTTT.

The chain links TRBV5-1 to TRBJ1-3, with D possibly being TRBD1 (5 bases). The CDR3 covers 16 residues. The germline V and J ends were trimmed by 3 bases and 2 bases, with 15 bases remaining between them. Germline lookup yields CDR1 SGHRS and CDR2 YFSETQ. The CDR3 coding sequence is TGCGCCAGCAGCTCAATTCGACTAGGGGCTGGAAACACCATATATTTT. This gives the protein CASSSIRLGAGNTIYF.

The chain links TRBV9 to TRBJ2-1; 10 nucleotides align to TRBD2. CDR3 length: 14 residues. With 3 bases clipped from V and 6 bases from J, the junction kept 3 bases outside the gene matches. CDR1 is SGDLS and CDR2 is YYNGEE in the germline V gene. The CDR3 here is CASSGTSGFNEQFF. CDR3 bases: TGTGCCAGCAGCGGGACTAGCGGATTCAATGAGCAGTTCTTC.